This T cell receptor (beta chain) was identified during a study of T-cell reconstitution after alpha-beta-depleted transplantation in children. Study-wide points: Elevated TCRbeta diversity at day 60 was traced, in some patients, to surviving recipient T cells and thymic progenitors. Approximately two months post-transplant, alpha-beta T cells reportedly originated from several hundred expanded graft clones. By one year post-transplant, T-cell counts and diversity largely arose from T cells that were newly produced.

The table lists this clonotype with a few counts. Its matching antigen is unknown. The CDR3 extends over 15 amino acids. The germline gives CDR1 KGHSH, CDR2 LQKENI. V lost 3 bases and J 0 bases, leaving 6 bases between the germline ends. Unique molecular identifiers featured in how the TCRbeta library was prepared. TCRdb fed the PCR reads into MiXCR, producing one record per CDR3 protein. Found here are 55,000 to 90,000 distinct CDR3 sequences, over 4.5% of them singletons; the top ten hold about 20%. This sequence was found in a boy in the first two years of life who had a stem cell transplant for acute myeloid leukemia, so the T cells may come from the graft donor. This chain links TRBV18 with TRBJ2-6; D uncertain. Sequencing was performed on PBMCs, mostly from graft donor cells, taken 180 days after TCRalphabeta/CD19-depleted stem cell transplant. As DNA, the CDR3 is TGTGCCAGCTCACCCGCCAACTCTGGGGCCAACGTCCTGACTTTC. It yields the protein CASSPANSGANVLTF.